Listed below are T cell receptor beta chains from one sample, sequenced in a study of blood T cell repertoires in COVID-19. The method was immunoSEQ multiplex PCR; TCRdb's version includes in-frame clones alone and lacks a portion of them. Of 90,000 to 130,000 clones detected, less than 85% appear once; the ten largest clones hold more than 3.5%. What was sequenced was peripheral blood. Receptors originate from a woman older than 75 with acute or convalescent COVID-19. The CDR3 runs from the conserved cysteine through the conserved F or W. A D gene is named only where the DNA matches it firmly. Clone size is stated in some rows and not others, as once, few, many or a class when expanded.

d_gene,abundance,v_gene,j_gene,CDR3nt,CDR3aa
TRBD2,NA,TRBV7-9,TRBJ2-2,TGTGCCAGCCTTTCCGGGACTAGCGGAGACACCGGGGAGCTGTTTTTT,CASLSGTSGDTGELFF
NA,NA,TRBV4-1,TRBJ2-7,TGCGCCAGCAGCCAAGATGTATCGGCGGGCACGCCGGGGGAGCAGTACTTC,CASSQDVSAGTPGEQYF
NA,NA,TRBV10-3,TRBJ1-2,TGTGCCATCAGTGAGTCGATCGAAGTTAGCTATGGCTACACCTTC,CAISESIEVSYGYTF
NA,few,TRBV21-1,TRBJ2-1,TGTGCCAGCAAGAGTGGACAGGGTGTGCGCGATGAGCAGTTCTTC,CASKSGQGVRDEQFF
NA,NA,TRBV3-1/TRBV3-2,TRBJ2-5,TGTGCCAGCAGCCAAGAAAGCTGGACCCAGTACTTC,CASSQESWTQYF
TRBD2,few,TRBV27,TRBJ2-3,TGTGCCAGCAGTGCCGGGGGGGGAGCGGGGTTAACGCAGTATTTT,CASSAGGGAGLTQYF
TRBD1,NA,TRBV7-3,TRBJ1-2,TGTGCCAGCAGCTCGGGACAGGCGGAGGATGGCTACACCTTC,CASSSGQAEDGYTF
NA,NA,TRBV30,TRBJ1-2,TGTGCCTGGAGTGTACTGAGAGGGGGTGGCTACACCTTC,CAWSVLRGGGYTF
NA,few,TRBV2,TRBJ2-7,TGTGCCAGCAACGGACAGAACTACGAGCAGTACTTC,CASNGQNYEQYF
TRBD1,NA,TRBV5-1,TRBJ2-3,TGCGCCAGCAGCGGGGGACAGACGCGGACAGATACGCAGTATTTT,CASSGGQTRTDTQYF
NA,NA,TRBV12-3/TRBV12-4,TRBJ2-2,TGTGCCAGCAGGACAGGCGGGGAGCTGTTTTTT,CASRTGGELFF
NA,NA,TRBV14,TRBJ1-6,TGTGCCAGCAGCCAACAGGGCACTTCACCCCTCCACTTT,CASSQQGTSPLHF
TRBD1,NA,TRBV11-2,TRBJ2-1,TGTGCCAGCAGCTCCCTTAAGACAGGGATGTACAATGAGCAGTTCTTC,CASSSLKTGMYNEQFF
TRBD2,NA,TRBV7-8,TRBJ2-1,TGTGCCAGCAGCTTCGGACTAGCGAACGATGAGCAGTTCTTC,CASSFGLANDEQFF
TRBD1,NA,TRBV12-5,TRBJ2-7,TGTGCTAGTGGTTCGGGACAGGGACGGTACGAGCAGTACTTC,CASGSGQGRYEQYF
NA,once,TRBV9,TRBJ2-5,TGTGCCAGCAGCAACGACCGGGGGTCGATGGAGACCCAGTACTTC,CASSNDRGSMETQYF
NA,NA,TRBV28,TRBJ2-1,TGTGCCAGCAGGCTGGGGAGGGGGGCACCCTACAATGAGCAGTTCTTC,CASRLGRGAPYNEQFF
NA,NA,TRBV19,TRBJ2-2,TGTGCCAGTAGTATTACCCCCGGCCGGGACGGGGAGCTGTTTTTT,CASSITPGRDGELFF
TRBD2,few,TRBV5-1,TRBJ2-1,TGCGCCAGCAGCTTGGGGACTAGCTTTACCAATGAGCAGTTCTTC,CASSLGTSFTNEQFF
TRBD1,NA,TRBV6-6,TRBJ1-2,TGTGCCAGCAGTTTCGACAGGGGGGCCTATGGCTACACCTTC,CASSFDRGAYGYTF
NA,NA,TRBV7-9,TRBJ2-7,TGTGCCAGCAGCTTGTTGAGCGACGAGCAGTACTTC,CASSLLSDEQYF
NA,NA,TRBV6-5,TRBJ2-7,TGTGCCAGCAGTCGCAGGGGTTCCGGCTACGAGCAGTACTTC,CASSRRGSGYEQYF
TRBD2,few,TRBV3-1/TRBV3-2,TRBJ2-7,TGTGCCAGCAGCCAGCCCCTGACTAGCGGGAGGCCCATTTCCTCCTACGAGCAGTACTTC,CASSQPLTSGRPISSYEQYF
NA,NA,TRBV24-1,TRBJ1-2,TGTGCCACCAGACCTCCAGAGCGGGGGGGAAATGGCTACACCTTC,CATRPPERGGNGYTF
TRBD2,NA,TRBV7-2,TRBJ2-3,TGTGCCAGCAGCTTACTCGGCGGAGCGGGGGGGCTTGATACGCAGTATTTT,CASSLLGGAGGLDTQYF
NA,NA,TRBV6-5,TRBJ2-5,TGTGCCAGCCGATGGGGGCGGGGGCCCCAAGAGACCCAGTACTTC,CASRWGRGPQETQYF
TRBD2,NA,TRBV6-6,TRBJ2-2,TGTGCCAGCAGTTACCCACTAGCGGGAGGCACCGGGGAGCTGTTTTTT,CASSYPLAGGTGELFF
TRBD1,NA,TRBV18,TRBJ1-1,TGTGCCAGCTCACCACCCGGGACAGGGCATTCGGGCACTGAAGCTTTCTTT,CASSPPGTGHSGTEAFF
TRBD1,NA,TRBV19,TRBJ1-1,TGTGCCAGTAGTATCCGGACAGGGAGGGGCACTGAAGCTTTCTTT,CASSIRTGRGTEAFF
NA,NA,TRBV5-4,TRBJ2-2,TGTGCCAGCAGCTTGGTTTCCAGGGACGGGGAGCTGTTTTTT,CASSLVSRDGELFF
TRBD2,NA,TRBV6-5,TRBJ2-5,TGTGCCAGCAGTTCCCCTAGCGGGAACGGAGTGGAGACCCAGTACTTC,CASSSPSGNGVETQYF
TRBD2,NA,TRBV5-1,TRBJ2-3,TGCGCCAGCAGCTTGGGGCGGGGGGGCCTAGATACGCAGTATTTT,CASSLGRGGLDTQYF
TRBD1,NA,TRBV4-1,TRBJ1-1,TGCGCCAGCAGCCAAGATTCCGCGTGGGCACAGGGGGTTCTGTTAGCTTTCTTT,CASSQDSAWAQGVLLAFF
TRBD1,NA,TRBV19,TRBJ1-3,TGTGCCAGTAGTATAGGTACAGGGGGCGGCCGAAACACCATATATTTT,CASSIGTGGGRNTIYF
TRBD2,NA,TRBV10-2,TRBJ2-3,TGCGCCAGCAGTACCCCGGGACTAGCTGATACGCAGTATTTT,CASSTPGLADTQYF
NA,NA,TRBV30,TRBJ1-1,TGTGCCTGGAGTGTAAACAGCGGGGTCACTGAAGCTTTCTTT,CAWSVNSGVTEAFF
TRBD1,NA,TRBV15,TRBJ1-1,TGTGCCACCAGCAGAGACCCCCGGGACAGTGAAGCTTTCTTT,CATSRDPRDSEAFF
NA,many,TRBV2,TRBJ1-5,TGTGCCAGCCGACCGCGTCAGGGAAGCAATCAGCCCCAGCATTTT,CASRPRQGSNQPQHF
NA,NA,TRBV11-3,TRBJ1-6,TGTGCCAGCAGCGATCCCCCCGTAGAGAGCTCCTATAATTCACCCCTCCACTTT,CASSDPPVESSYNSPLHF
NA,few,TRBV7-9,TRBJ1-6,TGTGCCAGCAGCTTAGACGGTTCACCCCTCCACTTT,CASSLDGSPLHF
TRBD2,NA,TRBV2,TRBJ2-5,TGTGCCAGCAGTGAACTAGCGGGAGTGGTTGAGACCCAGTACTTC,CASSELAGVVETQYF
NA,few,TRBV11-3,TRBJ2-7,TGTGCCAGCAGCTCTGACAGGATGTACGAGCAGTACTTC,CASSSDRMYEQYF
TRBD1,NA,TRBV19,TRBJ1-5,TGTGCCAGTAACGGAGGGGGCCTCGAGGCCCAGCATTTT,CASNGGGLEAQHF
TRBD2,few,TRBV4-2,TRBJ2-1,TGTGCCAGCAGCCAAGGACTAGCGGGGATCAATGAGCAGTTCTTC,CASSQGLAGINEQFF
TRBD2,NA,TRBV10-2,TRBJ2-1,TGCGCCAGCAGCCGGGACGCAGGGACTATGGTTCCCCTCCGATACAATGAGCAGTTCTTC,CASSRDAGTMVPLRYNEQFF
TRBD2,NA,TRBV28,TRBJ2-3,TGTGCCAGCGCCTCTAGCGGGGCCACAGATACGCAGTATTTT,CASASSGATDTQYF
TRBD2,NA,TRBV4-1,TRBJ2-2,TGCGCCAGCAGGCAGGGACTAGCGGGACACACCGGGGAGCTGTTTTTT,CASRQGLAGHTGELFF
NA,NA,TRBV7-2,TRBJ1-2,TGTGCCAGCAGCTTCGACAGAGACTATGGCTACACCTTC,CASSFDRDYGYTF
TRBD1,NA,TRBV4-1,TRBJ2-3,TGCGCCAGCACGCTAACGAGACAGGGGGTAGCAGATACGCAGTATTTT,CASTLTRQGVADTQYF
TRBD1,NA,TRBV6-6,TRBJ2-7,TGTGCCAGCAGCGACAGGGGGATCCACGAGCAGTACTTC,CASSDRGIHEQYF
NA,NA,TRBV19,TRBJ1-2,TGTGCCAGTAGTATGGAGGTAGCTAACTATGGCTACACCTTC,CASSMEVANYGYTF
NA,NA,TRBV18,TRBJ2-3,TGTGCCAGCTCACCACCGGTAAGGGGGTCGGGGACAGATACGCAGTATTTT,CASSPPVRGSGTDTQYF
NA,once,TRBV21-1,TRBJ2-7,TGTGCCAGCAGCATCAAGGGAGGGAGACTAGCGGGTGTCCCCTCTCCCTACGAGCAGTACTTC,CASSIKGGRLAGVPSPYEQYF
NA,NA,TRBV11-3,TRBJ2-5,TGTGCCAGCAGCTTTGGGGCAGGGGCTTTAGAAGAGACCCAGTACTTC,CASSFGAGALEETQYF
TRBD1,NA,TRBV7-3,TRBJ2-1,TGTGCCAGCAGCCGAGTCCCGGGACAGGGGAGCAATGAGCAGTTCTTC,CASSRVPGQGSNEQFF
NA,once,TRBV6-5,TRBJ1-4,TGTGCCAGCAACACTGGGGGCGGTTGGAATGAAAAACTGTTTTTT,CASNTGGGWNEKLFF
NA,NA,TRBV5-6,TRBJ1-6,TGTGCCAGCAGTTATTTCGGTACTGAGTATAATTCACCCCTCCACTTT,CASSYFGTEYNSPLHF
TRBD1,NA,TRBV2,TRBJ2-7,TGTGCCAGCAGTGATAGGACAGGGGGCGCGAAGAAGTACTTC,CASSDRTGGAKKYF
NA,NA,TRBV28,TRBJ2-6,TGTGCCAGCAGTTTAAGAACTTCTGGGGCCAACGTCCTGACTTTC,CASSLRTSGANVLTF
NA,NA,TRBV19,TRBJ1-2,TGTGCCAGTAGTATTTCCGGGGGACTCTTCTATGGCTACACCTTC,CASSISGGLFYGYTF